The 26 T cell receptor beta chains below were found in one sample sequenced in a study of tumor-infiltrating lymphocytes in primary liver carcinoma. Blood RNA originated from unsorted whole blood, with germline DNA additionally extracted. Reverse transcription of around 0.45 ug total RNA with a constant-region primer produced TCR beta cDNA. Three nested multiplex PCR rounds, a slightly modified ARM-PCR method, built the TCR beta libraries. For about 11 cycles apiece, the opening two PCR rounds ran with TRBV1-TRBV30 forward primers and a C-beta reverse primer. TCRdb recomputed calls from the multiplex PCR reads with MiXCR, one row per CDR3 protein. The sample shows 310,000 or so distinct CDR3 sequences, about 61% of them seen only once. The sample taken for sequencing was peripheral blood. All receptors come from a man in his forties with primary liver carcinoma and hepatitis B virus infection.

A remark on this clonotype: A read error is possible here, since a much larger clone lies one base away. The chain combines TRBV4-1 with TRBJ1-5; maybe TRBD1 (6 bases). Trimming left V 1 base short and J 10 bases short, with 26 bases between. CDR3 length: 18 residues. Germline assignment: CDR1 MGHRA and CDR2 YSYEKL. Here the CDR3 DNA reads TGCGCCAGCAGCCAAGTAAGAATGCGGTCCCGGGGGGCTCACCCCCAGCATTTT. Amino acid sequence: CASSQVRMRSRGAHPQHF.

Details on this clonotype: The junction departs from the called germline gene at one end, perhaps through a read error. The chain uses TRBV10-3 and TRBJ1-5; D is unresolved. CDR3 size: 17 residues. From germline, CDR1 is ENHRY and CDR2 SYGVKD. The CDR3 sequence is CAFSESVGSLVHQPQRF. The CDR3 DNA sequence: TGTGCCTTCAGTGAGTCGGTTGGCTCGCTGGTCCATCAGCCCCAGCGTTTT.

As for this clonotype: A much larger clone lies a single base off, so this may be a read error. The V call is TRBV4-2, the J call TRBJ2-3, with D unclear. The CDR3 extends over 14 amino acids. Per the germline V gene, CDR1 is LGHNA and CDR2 is YNFKEQ. CDR3 loop: CARSHLESTDTQYF. The DNA for the CDR3 is TGTGCCAGGAGCCACTTGGAGTCCACAGATACGCAGTATTTT.

The CDR3 coding sequence is TGTGCCAACAGACGAGGACAGGGAGGGATATGCAATGAGCAGTTCTTC. It is translated as CANRRGQGGICNEQFF. J is TRBJ2-1 and V is TRBV6-2 or TRBV6-3; tentatively, D is TRBD1 (8 bases). The CDR3 runs 16 residues. V shed 10 bases and J shed 6 bases, with 25 bases lying between them. Germline CDR1 MNHEY, CDR2 SVGEGT.

The CDR3 region is CASSLHPISGRDEQFF. In DNA, the CDR3 is TGTGCCAGCAGCTTACACCCGATTAGCGGGAGAGATGAGCAGTTCTTC. The rearrangement uses TRBV13 and TRBJ2-1, with 9 bases aligning to TRBD2. The CDR3 is 16 amino acids. CDR1 and CDR2 (germline): PRHDT, FYEKMQ (reference sequence). J was trimmed by 8 bases and V by 2 bases; bases with no gene match: 10.

As for this clonotype: Being one base from a much bigger clone, this may be a read error. This chain joins TRBV28 and TRBJ2-7; 9 bases line up with TRBD1. The germline gives CDR1 MDHEN, CDR2 SYDVKM. The CDR3 consists of 15 residues. The DNA for the CDR3 is TGTGCCAGCAGTTTGGTGGGACAGGGCTCCTCCGAGCAGTACTTC. Protein product: CASSLVGQGSSEQYF.

This sequence joins TRBV11-2 and TRBJ2-1; tentative D call: TRBD2 (6 bases). V shed 6 bases and J shed 4 bases, with 16 bases lying between them. CDR1 and CDR2 (germline): SGHAT, FQNNGV. This CDR3 has 15 residues. CDR3 protein: CASRFTSRSYNEQFF. DNA of the CDR3: TGTGCCAGCAGATTTACTAGCCGATCTTACAATGAGCAGTTCTTC.

The genes are TRBV6-2 or TRBV6-3 and TRBJ2-7, with TRBD2 as a possible D gene (6 bases). CDR3 size: 17 residues. Germline V gene data show CDR1 as MNHEY and CDR2 as SVGEGT. Trimming shortened V by 6 bases and J by 0 bases, and 21 bases separated the two germline ends. CDR3 loop: CASRLFGTWRDSYEQYF. As DNA, the CDR3 is TGTGCCAGCAGGCTATTTGGCACCTGGAGGGACTCCTACGAGCAGTACTTC.

This clonotype appeared once. An end of the junction does not agree with germline; a read error may underlie this. V and J are TRBV12-5 and TRBJ2-1, with 10 bases that match TRBD2. Germline assignment: CDR1 LGHNT and CDR2 FRNRAP. The CDR3 contains 16 residues. Here the CDR3 reads CAGGATSGIPYNEQFF. CDR3 DNA: TGCGCTGGTGGTGCTACTAGCGGGATCCCCTACAATGAGCAGTTCTTC. Full variable domain (outside the CDR3, taken from reference TRBV12-5 and TRBJ2-1): DARVTQTPRHKVTEMGQEVTMRCQPILGHNTVFWYRQTMMQGLELLAYFRNRAPLDDSGMPKDRFSAEMPDATLATLKIQPSEPRDSAVYFCAGGATSGIPYNEQFFGPGTRLTVL.

The table lists this clonotype with many counts. The chain uses TRBV12-3 or TRBV12-4 and TRBJ1-5, with D possibly matching TRBD1 (5 bases). This CDR3 is built from 14 residues. V was clipped by 6 bases and J by 2 bases, with 11 bases between them. The chain's CDR3 is CASRGLLGNQPQHF. The CDR3 DNA reads TGTGCCAGCAGGGGACTATTGGGCAATCAGCCCCAGCATTTT.

Details on this clonotype: Possible read error: a much larger clone is one base away. This rearrangement joins TRBV29-1 to TRBJ2-1; D is possibly TRBD1 or TRBD2 (5 bases each). This CDR3 is built from 15 residues. Germline values: CDR1 SQVTM, CDR2 ANQGSEA. Between the trimmed V and J ends, which lost 6 bases and 0 bases, there was a span of 15 bases. CDR3 in amino acids: CSVTEGKGSYNEQFF. CDR3 nucleotide sequence: TGCAGCGTCACAGAGGGGAAAGGCTCCTACAATGAGCAGTTCTTC.

About this clonotype: At one of its ends the junction is not consistent with the germline gene, which may arise from a read error. The V gene is TRBV12-3 or TRBV12-4, the J gene TRBJ2-3; 9 nucleotides agree with TRBD2. The CDR3 runs 17 residues. CDR3 in DNA: TGTGTCAGCAGTTTTGGACTGGCTAGCGGGGTCACAGATACGCAGTATTTT. Amino acid sequence: CVSSFGLASGVTDTQYF.

This clonotype has more than one count but fewer than ten. This chain joins TRBV28 and TRBJ2-7; D not certain. Germline lookup yields CDR1 MDHEN and CDR2 SYDVKM. Trimming shortened V by 5 bases and J by 0 bases, and 20 bases separated the two germline ends. The CDR3 has 17 amino acids. The CDR3 reads CASSPLLETASSYEQYF. As DNA, the CDR3 is TGTGCCAGCAGTCCCCTCCTCGAGACGGCAAGCTCCTACGAGCAGTACTTC.

As regards this clonotype: The junction departs from the called germline gene at one end, perhaps through a read error. This chain uses TRBV11-2 with TRBJ2-7; 10 bases line up with TRBD2. Germline-derived CDR1 and CDR2 are SGHAT and FQNNGV. CDR3 size: 15 residues. Here the CDR3 DNA reads TGTGCCAGCAGCTTAGGGACTAGCGGAACTGGGGGCCAGCACTTC. Translation gives CASSLGTSGTGGQHF. The full variable domain, its missing parts supplied by reference TRBV11-2 and TRBJ2-7, is EAGVAQSPRYKIIEKRQSVAFWCNPISGHATLYWYQQILGQGPKLLIQFQNNGVVDDSQLPKDRFSAERLKGVDSTLKIQPAKLEDSAVYLCASSLGTSGTGGQHFGPGTRLTVT.

This sequence joins TRBV6-6 and TRBJ2-1; perhaps D is TRBD1 or TRBD2 (5 bases each). This CDR3 region has 15 residues. The V end lost 2 bases, the J end lost 8 bases, and 16 bases lay between the germline ends. Germline-derived CDR1 and CDR2 are MNHNY and SVGAGI (reference sequence). The CDR3: CASSYVGTHRDEQFF. DNA for the CDR3: TGTGCCAGCAGTTACGTCGGGACCCATCGCGATGAGCAGTTCTTC.

To note about this clonotype: This may be a read error, as it is one base from a much larger clone. The rearrangement uses TRBV10-3 and TRBJ2-3, with 7 bases fitting TRBD2. The germline V gene encodes CDR1 ENHRY and CDR2 SYGVKD. The CDR3 is made up of 17 amino acids. Germline trimming cut 2 bases from V and 0 bases from J; bases unmatched to any gene: 8. The CDR3 loop reads CAISEKHAGVSTDTQYF. For the CDR3, the DNA is TGTGCCATCAGTGAGAAACACGCGGGAGTTAGCACAGATACGCAGTATTTT.

As concerns this clonotype: A single base separates this from a much larger clone, so it may be a read error. The chain employs TRBV6-1 and TRBJ1-6; tentatively, D is TRBD1 (5 bases). The CDR3 extends over 14 amino acids. Germline-derived CDR1 and CDR2 are MNHNS and SASEGT. The CDR3 loop is CASSERGYNSPHHF. The CDR3 coding sequence is TGTGCCAGCAGTGAACGGGGGTATAATTCACCCCACCACTTT.

The J gene is TRBJ2-2, the V gene TRBV5-1; TRBD1 matches 8 bases. Trimming cost V 5 bases and J 7 bases; bases outside gene matches: 7. This CDR3 is 14 amino acids long. The germline V gene has CDR1 SGHRS and CDR2 YFSETQ. This chain's CDR3 is CASRRQGPNGELFF. As DNA, the CDR3 is TGCGCCAGCAGAAGACAGGGGCCGAACGGGGAGCTGTTTTTT.

Comments on this clonotype: Germline and junction disagree at one end, which may indicate a read error. The chain links TRBV2 to TRBJ2-7; D possibly corresponds to TRBD2 (6 bases). CDR1 is SNHLY and CDR2 is FYNNEI in the germline V gene. The CDR3 extends over 16 amino acids. This CDR3 reads CASSDPERGSSYGQYF. CDR3 in DNA: TGTGCCAGCAGTGATCCCGAACGGGGGAGCTCCTACGGGCAGTACTTC. The variable domain in full, with the rest retrieved from reference TRBV2 and TRBJ2-7, is EPEVTQTPSHQVTQMGQEVILRCVPISNHLYFYWYRQILGQKVEFLVSFYNNEISEKSEIFDDQFSVERPDGSNFTLKIRSTKLEDSAMYFCASSDPERGSSYGQYFGPGTRLTVT.

In the case of this clonotype: A read error may produce the germline difference seen at one junction end. This chain uses TRBV11-2 with TRBJ2-7; D call uncertain. This CDR3 comprises 12 residues. Germline V gene lookup returns CDR1 SGHAT and CDR2 FQNNGV. The CDR3 DNA sequence: TGTGCAAGCAGCCCCATGGCTTACGAGCAGTACTTC. It codes for CASSPMAYEQYF.

With respect to this clonotype: Just one base apart from a much larger clone, this may be a read error. This rearrangement joins TRBV6-2 or TRBV6-3 to TRBJ2-7, with D possibly TRBD1 on 5 matching bases. Germline V gives CDR1 MNHEY, CDR2 SVGEGT. The CDR3 runs 13 residues. V dropped 7 bases and J dropped 1 base, with 11 bases sitting between them. This CDR3 reads CASNVDSSYEQYF. DNA of the CDR3: TGTGCCAGCAACGTCGACAGTTCCTACGAGCAGTACTTC.

This clonotype occurred once. One end of the junction varies from germline; a read error may be responsible. This chain connects TRBV11-3 to TRBJ2-7; D gene unclear. The CDR3 sequence is 13 residues long. Germline assignment: CDR1 SGHNT and CDR2 YENEEA. The CDR3 region has the DNA TGTGCCAGCAGCCGGGTCTCAGGCTATGAGCAATACTTC. Its protein is CASSRVSGYEQYF.

A word on this clonotype: The junction differs from germline at one of its ends, possibly a read error. The chain combines TRBV11-2 with TRBJ2-1, with D unclear. The germline gives CDR1 SGHAT, CDR2 FQNNGV. This CDR3 has 13 amino acids. The CDR3 protein is CASSPGVVNGQFF. For the CDR3, the DNA is TGTGCCAGTAGCCCTGGGGTGGTGAATGGGCAGTTCTTC.

This clonotype was found once. A much larger clone sits a single nucleotide away, making a read error possible. The chain has TRBV10-3 and TRBJ2-1, with D uncertain. Germline CDR1 reads ENHRY; CDR2 reads SYGVKD. The germline V and J ends were trimmed by 3 bases and 10 bases, with 7 bases remaining between them. The CDR3 length is 11 residues. The CDR3 sequence: CAISDDREQFF. The CDR3 DNA reads TGTGCCATCAGTGACGATAGAGAGCAGTTCTTC.

At least ten counts were recorded for this clonotype. The rearrangement joins TRBV29-1 to TRBJ1-1; no reliable D call. This CDR3 is built from 12 residues. Per the germline V gene, CDR1 is SQVTM and CDR2 is ANQGSEA. Trimming removed 4 bases at V and 1 base at J, with 7 bases between. CDR3 coding DNA: TGCAGCGTTGGGCCTGGGAACACTGAAGCTTTCTTT. As protein: CSVGPGNTEAFF.

The V and J genes are TRBV13 and TRBJ2-3, with unresolved D. Germline V gives CDR1 PRHDT, CDR2 FYEKMQ (reference sequence). V lost 2 bases and J lost 7, with 7 bases in between. CDR3 length equals 12 residues. The CDR3 sequence: CASSLMPNTQYF. As DNA, the CDR3 is TGTGCCAGCAGCTTAATGCCTAATACGCAGTATTTT.